Listed below are T cell receptor beta chains from one sample, sequenced in a study of T-cell memory formation after mild COVID-19. TCRdb reanalysed the 5' RACE reads using MiXCR and keeps one entry per CDR3 protein. This table holds 100,000 to 150,000 distinct CDR3 sequences, around 6.3% found once. Specimen: PBMCs or a T cell subset sorted from them (not recorded which). These receptors came from an adult woman who had mild COVID-19 (a few samples of this study predate the infection). Cell type and time point are not known. Both conserved end residues are part of each CDR3. D genes are given only for firm matches. A row's size may be missing; if present it is once, few, many or a size class.

d_gene	abundance	v_gene	j_gene	CDR3aa	CDR3nt
.	many	TRBV27	TRBJ2-7	CASSFSGERHEQYF	TGTGCCAGCAGTTTTTCAGGGGAGAGACACGAGCAGTACTTC
.	.	TRBV12-3/TRBV12-4	TRBJ2-1	CASSPGPGNNEQFF	TGTGCCAGCAGTCCAGGACCAGGGAACAATGAGCAGTTCTTC
.	many	TRBV20-1	TRBJ2-7	CSAERAPGQYF	TGCAGTGCTGAGAGGGCCCCGGGTCAGTACTTC
.	.	TRBV10-3	TRBJ1-2	CAISGTGTPANYGYTF	TGTGCCATCAGTGGAACCGGGACACCAGCTAACTATGGCTACACCTTC
TRBD2	many	TRBV6-1	TRBJ2-1	CASSEAHETVAGISLF	TGTGCCAGCAGTGAAGCGCACGAGACAGTAGCGGGCATCTCACTCTTC
.	.	TRBV20-1	TRBJ2-3	CSARDSLGRGNTQYF	TGCAGTGCTAGAGATTCTTTAGGCAGGGGAAATACGCAGTATTTT
.	.	TRBV7-9	TRBJ1-5	CASSRGNRHTGQPQHF	TGTGCCAGCAGCCGTGGGAACAGGCATACCGGTCAGCCCCAGCATTTT
.	.	TRBV15	TRBJ1-3	CATSRDRSSGNTIYF	TGTGCCACCAGCAGAGACCGGAGCTCTGGAAACACCATATATTTT
TRBD1	.	TRBV5-4	TRBJ1-2	CASSLGTGGRGYGYTF	TGTGCCAGCAGCTTGGGAACAGGGGGCAGAGGCTATGGCTACACCTTC
.	few	TRBV18	TRBJ1-1	CASCQLRDTEAFF	TGTGCCAGCTGCCAACTGCGGGACACTGAAGCTTTCTTT
TRBD2	.	TRBV5-1	TRBJ2-4	CASSYGLAVAKNIQYF	TGCGCCAGCAGCTACGGACTAGCTGTAGCCAAAAACATTCAGTACTTC
.	many	TRBV10-2	TRBJ1-1	CASTVGGQGNTEAFF	TGCGCCAGTACCGTCGGGGGGCAGGGGAACACTGAAGCTTTCTTT
TRBD1	many	TRBV6-2/TRBV6-3	TRBJ2-1	CASNPQGQGRISSLNEQFF	TGTGCCAGCAACCCCCAGGGACAGGGAAGAATATCAAGCCTAAATGAGCAGTTCTTC
TRBD1	few	TRBV19	TRBJ1-1	CASSIGTGILTHTEAFF	TGTGCCAGTAGTATAGGGACAGGGATTTTGACACACACTGAAGCTTTCTTT
.	.	TRBV11-2	TRBJ2-7	CASSPKGDYEQYF	TGTGCCAGCAGCCCCAAAGGGGACTACGAGCAGTACTTC
.	.	TRBV3-1	TRBJ2-3	CASTPGRVITDTQYF	TGTGCCAGCACTCCCGGGCGGGTTATAACAGATACGCAGTATTTT
.	few	TRBV25-1	TRBJ2-7	CASSEPGGREQYF	TGTGCCAGCAGTGAACCCGGGGGGCGGGAGCAGTACTTC
.	.	TRBV15	TRBJ1-3	CATSRDRVGGNTIYF	TGTGCCACCAGCAGAGACAGGGTCGGGGGAAACACCATATATTTT
.	.	TRBV5-1	TRBJ2-6	CASREIPEAGANVLTF	TGCGCCAGCAGAGAAATCCCCGAAGCCGGGGCCAACGTCCTGACTTTC
.	few	TRBV14	TRBJ2-3	CASKSKWGSDTQYF	TGTGCCAGCAAATCTAAGTGGGGGTCAGATACGCAGTATTTT
TRBD1	.	TRBV5-1	TRBJ1-5	CASSRGTGGNQPQHF	TGCGCCAGCAGCAGAGGGACAGGGGGCAATCAGCCCCAGCATTTT
.	.	TRBV24-1	TRBJ2-3	CATSGDSGQPDTQYF	TGTGCCACCAGTGGGGACTCAGGACAGCCAGATACGCAGTATTTT
.	.	TRBV25-1	TRBJ1-2	CASSDYRGEANYGYTF	TGTGCCAGCAGTGATTACCGTGGAGAGGCTAACTATGGCTACACCTTC
.	many	TRBV5-5	TRBJ2-3	CASSFGGSTDTQYF	TGTGCCAGCAGCTTTGGGGGGAGCACAGATACGCAGTATTTT
TRBD1	few	TRBV7-9	TRBJ2-5	CASSPGQQKETQYF	TGTGCCAGCAGCCCGGGACAGCAGAAAGAGACCCAGTACTTC
.	.	TRBV25-1	TRBJ2-3	CASSDNSRVDTQYF	TGTGCCAGCAGTGACAACTCGAGGGTAGATACGCAGTATTTT
.	few	TRBV12-3/TRBV12-4	TRBJ2-1	CASRPGETYNEQFF	TGTGCCAGCAGACCGGGAGAAACTTACAATGAGCAGTTCTTC
TRBD1	.	TRBV20-1	TRBJ1-3	CSARALGDRESSGNTIYF	TGCAGTGCTAGAGCTCTAGGGGACAGGGAATCGTCTGGAAACACCATATATTTT
.	few	TRBV2	TRBJ2-1	CASRSDSAEQFF	TGTGCCAGCAGGTCGGACTCCGCGGAGCAGTTCTTC
.	few	TRBV5-1	TRBJ2-2	CASREAGSGELFF	TGCGCCAGCAGGGAAGCGGGCTCCGGGGAGCTGTTTTTT
.	.	TRBV11-2	TRBJ2-3	CASSLEPDPSTDTQYF	TGTGCCAGCAGCTTAGAGCCCGACCCTAGCACAGATACGCAGTATTTT
.	many	TRBV6-6	TRBJ1-5	CASSPRTDNQPQHF	TGTGCCAGCAGTCCACGGACGGACAATCAGCCCCAGCATTTT
.	.	TRBV13	TRBJ1-1	CASSLRGGTTEAFF	TGTGCCAGCAGCTTAAGAGGTGGGACCACTGAAGCTTTCTTT
TRBD1	few	TRBV20-1	TRBJ2-1	CSSRGTPYNEQFF	TGCAGTTCCAGGGGGACACCCTACAATGAGCAGTTCTTC
.	.	TRBV6-5	TRBJ1-2	CASSYSENSRGYTF	TGTGCCAGCAGTTACTCTGAAAATTCGCGCGGCTACACCTTC
.	few	TRBV18	TRBJ2-7	CASSPNGGPLNEQYF	TGTGCCAGCTCACCTAACGGAGGGCCTCTAAACGAGCAGTACTTC
.	few	TRBV7-2	TRBJ2-1	CASSSTLAYEQFF	TGTGCCAGCAGCTCCACACTAGCTTATGAGCAGTTCTTC
.	few	TRBV19	TRBJ1-2	CASSIVGSRIRGYTF	TGTGCCAGTAGTATAGTTGGCAGCCGAATCCGGGGCTACACCTTC
TRBD1	few	TRBV9	TRBJ1-6	CASSPRTGANSPLHF	TGTGCCAGCAGCCCCCGGACAGGGGCTAATTCACCCCTCCACTTT
.	.	TRBV6-5	TRBJ2-3	CASSYSSVGGTDTQYF	TGTGCCAGCAGTTACTCTTCAGTGGGTGGCACAGATACGCAGTATTTT
.	few	TRBV7-2	TRBJ1-6	CASSGYSLNSPLHF	TGTGCCAGCAGCGGATACAGCCTTAATTCACCCCTCCACTTT
TRBD1	.	TRBV12-3/TRBV12-4	TRBJ1-1	CASSSLQGVSGTEAFF	TGTGCCAGCAGTTCTTTACAGGGGGTTTCTGGCACTGAAGCTTTCTTT
TRBD1	.	TRBV20-1	TRBJ1-2	CSARPTGGDYGYTF	TGCAGTGCCAGACCGACAGGGGGGGACTATGGCTACACCTTC
TRBD2	few	TRBV3-1	TRBJ2-5	CASTALAGAVETQYF	TGTGCCAGCACCGCACTAGCGGGAGCCGTAGAGACCCAGTACTTC
TRBD1	.	TRBV2	TRBJ2-5	CASGELTGGNQETQYF	TGTGCCAGCGGTGAATTGACAGGGGGTAACCAAGAGACCCAGTACTTC
TRBD1	.	TRBV3-1	TRBJ1-1	CASSSRLTGGRTEAFF	TGTGCCAGCAGCTCTAGACTAACAGGGGGCAGGACTGAAGCTTTCTTT
.	few	TRBV24-1	TRBJ1-5	CATSDGPTEIAQHF	TGTGCCACCAGTGATGGCCCGACAGAGATAGCCCAGCATTTT
TRBD1	.	TRBV11-2	TRBJ1-1	CASSLAGGSRTEAFF	TGTGCCAGCAGCTTAGCAGGGGGGAGTCGCACTGAAGCTTTCTTT
TRBD2	many	TRBV9	TRBJ2-7	CASSVGISGNYEQYF	TGTGCCAGCAGCGTAGGAATTAGCGGGAATTACGAGCAGTACTTC